A single sample is the source of the 30 T cell receptor beta chains below, sequenced in a study of spatial heterogeneity in lung cancer. One entry per CDR3 protein results from TCRdb running MiXCR on the 5' RACE reads. The sample yields under 150,000 distinct CDR3 sequences, 9% to 15% seen once. Time point defined: blood at routine non-recurrence follow-up after resection. Sequencing was performed on whole RNA extracted from tumor and nontumor lung tissue, or from frozen PBMC, and the material was left unsorted. This specimen was PBMCs, taken at follow-up. The receptors here all came from a male donor with early-stage non-small cell lung cancer.

This clonotype has more than one count but fewer than ten. The chain has TRBV20-1 and TRBJ1-2; D unresolved. The CDR3 consists of 15 residues. Germline loops: CDR1 DFQATT, CDR2 SNEGSKA (reference sequence). Deletions cut 6 bases from V and 5 bases from J, with 22 bases between. The CDR3 bases are TGCAGTGCCGACGGCCGGTACGACGAAAGTTATGGCTACACCTTC. Its protein product is CSADGRYDESYGYTF.

The rearrangement uses TRBV9 and TRBJ1-4, with 8 bases fitting TRBD1. The CDR3 extends over 15 amino acids. Germline assignment: CDR1 SGDLS and CDR2 YYNGEE. V lost 4 bases, J lost 8 bases, and 10 bases stayed unmatched. CDR3 in DNA: TGTGCCAGCAGCTCCCGACAGGGGTGGGACGAAAAACTGTTTTTT. Translated, it gives CASSSRQGWDEKLFF.

This clonotype has a count of ten or more. V usage is TRBV2 and J usage is TRBJ2-5, with a possible D match to TRBD1 (5 bases). Germline lookup yields CDR1 SNHLY and CDR2 FYNNEI. Between the trimmed V and J ends, which lost 6 bases and 5 bases, there was a span of 10 bases. The CDR3 is 12 amino acids. The CDR3 DNA follows: TGTGCCAGCAGCCCAGGGTCGGAGACCCAGTACTTC. Its translation is CASSPGSETQYF.

The rearrangement links TRBV2 to TRBJ2-5; 11 bases align to TRBD1. This CDR3 region has 16 residues. The ends lost 2 bases at V and 1 base at J; junction bases unmatched: 3. The germline CDR1 and CDR2 sequences are SNHLY and FYNNEI. The CDR3 here is CASSESGTGGQETQYF. The CDR3 DNA follows: TGTGCCAGCAGTGAATCTGGGACAGGGGGCCAAGAGACCCAGTACTTC. The full variable domain, its missing parts supplied by reference TRBV2 and TRBJ2-5, is EPEVTQTPSHQVTQMGQEVILRCVPISNHLYFYWYRQILGQKVEFLVSFYNNEISEKSEIFDDQFSVERPDGSNFTLKIRSTKLEDSAMYFCASSESGTGGQETQYFGPGTRLLVL.

This clonotype was picked up a small number of times. The V and J genes are TRBV29-1 and TRBJ2-5; a possible D gene is TRBD1 (6 bases). Germline CDR1 and CDR2: SQVTM and ANQGSEA. The CDR3 covers 17 residues. Trimming removed 3 bases from V and 2 bases from J, with 22 bases in between. The CDR3 reads CSVDGQRTSVRQETQYF. The CDR3 coding sequence is TGCAGCGTTGATGGACAGAGGACGTCTGTTAGGCAAGAGACCCAGTACTTC. The whole variable domain, remainder taken from reference TRBV29-1 and TRBJ2-5, is SAVISQKPSRDICQRGTSLTIQCQVDSQVTMMFWYRQQPGQSLTLIATANQGSEATYESGFVIDKFPISRPNLTFSTLTVSNMSPEDSSIYLCSVDGQRTSVRQETQYFGPGTRLLVL.

The V gene is TRBV12-5, the J gene TRBJ1-5; D is possibly TRBD1 (5 bases). Germline V gives CDR1 LGHNT, CDR2 FRNRAP. Trimming removed 4 bases at V and 6 bases at J, with 16 bases between. CDR3 size: 15 residues. CDR3 coding DNA: TGTGCTAGTGGTTGGGCCGATGGGGCGACTCAGCCCCAGCATTTT. Protein: CASGWADGATQPQHF.

Here the CDR3 DNA reads TGCAGTGCTAGCCTCACAGGTTCTCGCTCCTACGAGCAGTACTTC. Amino acid sequence: CSASLTGSRSYEQYF. The rearrangement links TRBV20-1 to TRBJ2-7; the D gene is possibly TRBD1 (5 bases). Germline lookup yields CDR1 DFQATT and CDR2 SNEGSKA (reference sequence). The CDR3 consists of 15 residues. Trimming shortened V by 3 bases and J by 0 bases, and 15 bases separated the two germline ends.

This clonotype was counted a few times. V gene TRBV20-1 combines with J gene TRBJ2-2; D not certain. Deletions cut 1 base from V and 3 bases from J, with 6 bases between. In germline, CDR1 is DFQATT, CDR2 SNEGSKA (reference sequence). The CDR3 covers 13 residues. CDR3 amino acids: CSARAIYTGELFF. Here the CDR3 DNA reads TGCAGTGCTAGAGCAATATACACCGGGGAGCTGTTTTTT.

V gene TRBV5-1 combines with J gene TRBJ2-7; D possibly corresponds to TRBD1 (5 bases). Trimming removed 4 bases at V and 5 bases at J, with 16 bases between. CDR1 is SGHRS and CDR2 is YFSETQ in the germline V gene. This CDR3 has 14 residues. The CDR3 loop reads CASSLYGRENEQYF. The DNA for the CDR3 is TGCGCCAGCAGCCTGTACGGCAGGGAAAACGAGCAGTACTTC.

The chain employs TRBV5-1 and TRBJ2-3; 9 bases match TRBD2. There are 16 residues in the CDR3. Germline CDR1 is SGHRS and CDR2 is YFSETQ. Trimming cost V 4 bases and J 0 bases; bases outside gene matches: 6. The CDR3 loop is CASSTGTSTSTDTQYF. The CDR3 coding sequence is TGCGCCAGCAGCACGGGGACTAGCACTAGCACAGATACGCAGTATTTT.

J is TRBJ1-1 and V is TRBV5-1; the D gene is possibly TRBD1 (5 bases). CDR1 is SGHRS and CDR2 is YFSETQ in the germline V gene. Trimming took off 1 base at V and 5 bases at J, with 12 bases between the two ends. This CDR3 is 14 amino acids long. CDR3 loop: CASSLPLGGTEAFF. The CDR3 DNA reads as TGCGCCAGCAGCTTGCCGCTCGGGGGGACTGAAGCTTTCTTT.

This clonotype showed up just a few times. This chain links TRBV6-5 with TRBJ2-7; TRBD1 is a possible D gene (6 bases). The CDR3 contains 14 residues. V lost 2 bases and J lost 4, with 12 bases in between. Germline lookup yields CDR1 MNHEY and CDR2 SVGAGI. The CDR3 region is CASSYRNREYEQYF. The CDR3 nucleotides are TGTGCCAGCAGTTACAGAAACAGGGAATACGAGCAGTACTTC.

This clonotype was picked up many times. This chain joins TRBV5-6 and TRBJ2-5, with D perhaps matching TRBD2 (5 bases). Germline V lookup: CDR1 SGHDT, CDR2 YYEEEE. V was trimmed by 4 bases and J by 7 bases, leaving 20 bases between them. CDR3 length equals 15 residues. DNA for the CDR3: TGTGCCAGCAGCCCAGAGGCAGAACCTCGGGGGACCCAGTACTTC. Its translation is CASSPEAEPRGTQYF.

This clonotype was observed a few times. The V and J genes are TRBV7-9 and TRBJ2-3; perhaps TRBD1 as D (6 bases). The V gene lost 1 base and the J gene lost 2 bases, with 16 bases spanning the gap. This CDR3 has 17 amino acids. Germline CDR1 is SEHNR and CDR2 is FQNEAQ (reference sequence). The chain's CDR3 is CASSLGRGVIFTDTQYF. Written as DNA, the CDR3 is TGTGCCAGCAGCTTAGGCAGGGGCGTTATCTTCACAGATACGCAGTATTTT.

This clonotype was recorded many times. The rearrangement links TRBV29-1 to TRBJ1-2; tentative D call: TRBD1 (5 bases). CDR1 is SQVTM, CDR2 ANQGSEA, per germline. V dropped 8 bases and J dropped 2 bases, with 15 bases sitting between them. CDR3 length equals 13 residues. CDR3 loop: CSMPGPKNYGYTF. The CDR3 DNA follows: TGCAGCATGCCGGGACCGAAGAACTATGGCTACACCTTC.

A few counts support this clonotype. This rearrangement joins TRBV6-2 or TRBV6-3 to TRBJ2-1; 9 bases agree with TRBD2. The germline gives CDR1 MNHEY, CDR2 SVGEGT. The CDR3 runs 16 residues. Trimming removed 6 bases from V and 4 bases from J; junction bases left unmatched: 10. In DNA, the CDR3 is TGTGCCAGCAGACCTGCGGGGGGGGGCCCTTACAATGAGCAGTTCTTC. Residues: CASRPAGGGPYNEQFF.

Ten or more counts support this clonotype. V usage is TRBV7-9 and J usage is TRBJ2-5, with D uncertain. Trimming cost V 2 bases and J 4 bases, with 8 bases left between them. There are 13 residues in the CDR3. Germline V gene data show CDR1 as SEHNR and CDR2 as FQNEAQ (reference sequence). The DNA of the CDR3 is TGTGCCAGCAGCTTAATGGGTAGAGAGACCCAGTACTTC. Protein product: CASSLMGRETQYF. The entire variable domain, with the rest obtained from reference TRBV7-9 and TRBJ2-5, is as follows: DTGVSQNPRHKITKRGQNVTFRCDPISEHNRLYWYRQTLGQGPEFLTYFQNEAQLEKSRLLSDRFSAERPKGSFSTLEIQRTEQGDSAMYLCASSLMGRETQYFGPGTRLLVL.

This clonotype was observed a few times. V gene TRBV7-9 combines with J gene TRBJ1-2; the D is unclear. Per the germline V gene, CDR1 is SEHNR and CDR2 is FQNEAQ (reference sequence). The CDR3 is 15 amino acids. V shed 5 bases and J shed 5 bases, with 18 bases lying between them. In nucleotides, the CDR3 is TGTGCCAGCAGCCCCGTGGCAGGAGGAGCGTATGGCTACACCTTC. This translates into CASSPVAGGAYGYTF.

CDR3 protein: CASSRSGRPSSYEQYF. The CDR3 coding sequence is TGTGCCAGCTCACGCTCCGGGAGACCTAGCTCCTACGAGCAGTACTTC. The chain couples TRBV18 to TRBJ2-7; TRBD2 is a possible D gene (6 bases). Deletions cut 4 bases from V and 0 bases from J, with 16 bases between. There are 16 residues in the CDR3. Germline loops: CDR1 KGHSH, CDR2 LQKENI.

The CDR3 loop reads CASRRDSEGFYGYTF. CDR3 sequence (DNA): TGTGCCAGCAGGCGCGACAGTGAAGGTTTCTATGGCTACACCTTC. The chain joins TRBV7-9 to TRBJ1-2; possibly TRBD1 for D (5 bases). The CDR3 covers 15 residues. From germline, CDR1 is SEHNR and CDR2 FQNEAQ (reference sequence). The V end lost 6 bases, the J end lost 4 bases, and 18 bases lay between the germline ends.

This chain joins TRBV27 and TRBJ1-2; TRBD1 matches at 10 bases. This CDR3 has 14 residues. J was trimmed by 8 bases and V by 6 bases; bases with no gene match: 9. Germline CDR1 reads MNHEY; CDR2 reads SMNVEV (reference sequence). CDR3 DNA: TGTGCCAGCAGACCTAATGGACAGGGGGGCGGCTACACCTTC. It yields the protein CASRPNGQGGGYTF.

The V and J genes are TRBV7-8 and TRBJ1-5, with D unresolved. V was cut by 5 bases and J by 5 bases, with 16 bases left in between. The length of the CDR3 is 15 residues. Per germline, CDR1 SGHVS and CDR2 FQNEAQ. CDR3 in DNA: TGTGCCAGCAGCCCAGCTCGGACTCCAGATCAGCCCCAGCATTTT. Translation gives CASSPARTPDQPQHF.

This clonotype was counted a few times. V and J are TRBV24-1 and TRBJ2-2, with D maybe TRBD1 (6 bases). The CDR3 spans 15 residues. Deletions cut 7 bases from V and 2 bases from J, with 13 bases between. From germline, CDR1 is KGHDR and CDR2 SFDVKD. This chain's CDR3 is CATRATQGNTGELFF. Here the CDR3 DNA reads TGTGCCACCAGAGCCACACAGGGCAACACCGGGGAGCTGTTTTTT.

This clonotype was observed many times. The chain recombines TRBV9 with TRBJ1-2; D ambiguous. Trimming cost V 0 bases and J 1 base, with 10 bases left between them. Germline V gene data show CDR1 as SGDLS and CDR2 as YYNGEE. This CDR3 is 15 amino acids long. CDR3 loop: CASSVGQMVNYGYTF. In nucleotides, the CDR3 is TGTGCCAGCAGCGTAGGCCAGATGGTTAACTATGGCTACACCTTC. Full variable domain (missing parts from reference TRBV9 and TRBJ1-2): DSGVTQTPKHLITATGQRVTLRCSPRSGDLSVYWYQQSLDQGLQFLIQYYNGEERAKGNILERFSAQQFPDLHSELNLSSLELGDSALYFCASSVGQMVNYGYTFGSGTRLTVV.

This rearrangement joins TRBV5-5 to TRBJ2-7; 8 positions match TRBD2. Trimming cost V 3 bases and J 1 base; bases outside gene matches: 3. This CDR3 is 14 amino acids long. CDR1 and CDR2 (germline): SGHKS, YYEKEE (reference sequence). As DNA, the CDR3 is TGTGCCAGCAGCTCGAGCGGGGGATCCTACGAGCAGTACTTC. It specifies CASSSSGGSYEQYF.

The rearrangement joins TRBV20-1 to TRBJ1-5, with D perhaps matching TRBD1 (6 bases). V dropped 5 bases and J dropped 6 bases, with 17 bases sitting between them. Germline CDR1 DFQATT, CDR2 SNEGSKA (reference sequence). CDR3 size: 14 residues. CDR3 nucleotides: TGCAGTGCTTCTGGACAGTCAGTCGCTCAGCCCCAGCATTTT. Its protein product is CSASGQSVAQPQHF.

The J gene is TRBJ1-4, the V gene TRBV21-1. TRBV21-1 is annotated as a pseudogene. The CDR3 covers 13 residues. This CDR3 reads CASSKVGIRKLFF. CDR3 DNA: TGTGCCAGCAGCAAAGTTGGGATCCGAAAACTGTTTTTT.

V usage is TRBV7-9 and J usage is TRBJ2-7; the D is unclear. This CDR3 spans 13 amino acids. Germline CDR1 SEHNR, CDR2 FQNEAQ (reference sequence). V lost 2 bases and J 13 bases, leaving 18 bases between the germline ends. The CDR3 loop is CASSLNPPSRPYF. The CDR3 DNA sequence: TGTGCCAGCAGCTTAAACCCCCCTTCGCGCCCTTACTTC.

In its sample, this clonotype was seen many times. The chain is built from TRBV29-1 and TRBJ2-1; TRBD2 matches at 13 bases. J gave up 7 bases and V 5 bases, and 5 bases lay outside the gene matches. Germline loops: CDR1 SQVTM, CDR2 ANQGSEA. CDR3 size: 14 residues. In DNA, the CDR3 is TGCAGCGTTCGGGGGACTAGCGGGGATAATGAGCAGTTCTTC. This encodes CSVRGTSGDNEQFF.

The chain combines TRBV2 with TRBJ1-5; 8 nucleotides match TRBD1. This CDR3 region has 13 residues. J was trimmed by 7 bases and V by 6 bases; bases with no gene match: 5. Germline CDR1 SNHLY, CDR2 FYNNEI. The chain's CDR3 is CASRGQDHQPQHF. The CDR3 DNA is TGTGCCAGCAGGGGACAGGACCACCAGCCCCAGCATTTT.